The 29 T cell receptor beta chains below were found in one sample sequenced in a study of T cell responses to AZD1222 COVID-19 vaccine. The data were produced by immunoSEQ multiplex PCR, yet TCRdb's version contains in-frame clones alone and is incomplete. The data show about 66,000 clones, 87% seen once. This specimen consisted of peripheral blood, obtained on day 0 of AZD1222 vaccination. These TCRs come from an adult in good health.

V usage is TRBV6-1 and J usage is TRBJ2-3; perhaps D is TRBD1 or TRBD2 (6 bases each). CDR1 and CDR2 from the germline V gene are MNHNS and SASEGT. The CDR3 consists of 17 residues. V shed 1 base and J shed 6 bases, with 20 bases lying between them. The CDR3 loop is CASSEDVMAEGGDTQYF. The CDR3 DNA reads TGTGCCAGCAGTGAAGATGTTATGGCGGAGGGGGGTGATACGCAGTATTTT.

This chain joins TRBV11-2 and TRBJ2-3, with D maybe TRBD2 (6 bases). The V gene's germline CDR1 is SGHAT and CDR2 FQNNGV. This CDR3 region has 13 residues. Trimming removed 6 bases from V and 1 base from J, with 8 bases in between. The CDR3 coding sequence is TGTGCCAGCAGTTCGGGGGGCACAGATACGCAGTATTTT. It encodes CASSSGGTDTQYF.

The gene calls are TRBV28 and TRBJ1-3; TRBD1 is a possible D gene (5 bases). V was cut by 6 bases and J by 0 bases, with 18 bases left in between. Germline loops: CDR1 MDHEN, CDR2 SYDVKM. The CDR3 is made up of 17 amino acids. CDR3 loop: CASRSVLRDSSGNTIYF. The CDR3 region has the DNA TGTGCCAGCAGATCAGTCCTCAGGGATAGCTCTGGAAACACCATATATTTT.

CDR3 nucleotides: TGCAGCGTTGAAGGGAGGGTCGATAACGAGCAGTACTTC. This gives the protein CSVEGRVDNEQYF. The chain has TRBV29-1 and TRBJ2-7, with TRBD2 as a possible D gene (6 bases). Germline V gene lookup returns CDR1 SQVTM and CDR2 ANQGSEA. V dropped 1 base and J dropped 5 bases, with 12 bases sitting between them. The CDR3 has 13 amino acids.

The chain carries TRBV19 and TRBJ1-2, with TRBD1 matching over 7 bases. Germline CDR1 and CDR2: LNHDA and SQIVND (reference sequence). V shed 6 bases, J shed 0 bases, and the junction held 7 bases outside the gene matches. The CDR3 contains 15 residues. The CDR3 nucleotides are TGTGCCAGTAGCAGGGGACAGTTTTCTAACTATGGCTACACCTTC. This sequence encodes CASSRGQFSNYGYTF.

The gene calls are TRBV11-3 and TRBJ2-3; TRBD2 matches 7 bases. Germline trimming cut 5 bases from V and 1 base from J; bases unmatched to any gene: 6. The germline CDR1 and CDR2 sequences are SGHNT and YENEEA. The CDR3 runs to 15 residues. The CDR3 reads CASSLSGKGTDTQYF. The CDR3 coding sequence is TGTGCCAGCAGCCTAAGCGGGAAAGGCACAGATACGCAGTATTTT.

This clone appeared a few times. The chain is built from TRBV6-4 and TRBJ1-4; D gene uncertain. CDR1 MRHNA and CDR2 SNTAGT come from the germline V gene. The CDR3 covers 15 residues. V shed 2 bases and J shed 8 bases, with 15 bases lying between them. CDR3 sequence reads: CASSDRAEPGEKLFF. The CDR3 DNA reads TGTGCCAGCAGTGACAGGGCCGAACCTGGAGAAAAACTGTTTTTT.

This chain joins TRBV2 and TRBJ1-1, with 8 bases fitting TRBD1. Germline V gene lookup returns CDR1 SNHLY and CDR2 FYNNEI. The CDR3 has 13 amino acids. J lost 8 bases, V lost 6 bases, and 8 bases had no gene match. In nucleotides, the CDR3 is TGTGCCAGCAGCCTTCAGGGGGCAGGGGAAGCTTTCTTT. It yields the protein CASSLQGAGEAFF.

The chain recombines TRBV4-1 with TRBJ1-2; weak D call: TRBD1 (5 bases). The germline gives CDR1 MGHRA, CDR2 YSYEKL. This CDR3 contains 15 residues. V was shortened by 2 bases and J by 0 bases, with 10 bases between the two germline ends. CDR3 in DNA: TGCGCCAGCAGCCAACGGGACGGAGCTAACTATGGCTACACCTTC. Its translation: CASSQRDGANYGYTF.

This chain links TRBV19 with TRBJ1-1, with D unresolved. CDR1 is LNHDA, CDR2 SQIVND, per germline (reference sequence). Between the trimmed V and J ends, which lost 5 bases and 0 bases, there was a span of 7 bases. The CDR3 has 13 residues. The chain's CDR3 is CASSLQMNTEAFF. The CDR3 DNA follows: TGTGCCAGTAGTCTCCAGATGAACACTGAAGCTTTCTTT.

The CDR3 is CASSAPGGLNEQFF. CDR3 bases: TGTGCCAGCAGTGCCCCGGGGGGGCTGAATGAGCAGTTCTTC. The chain is built from TRBV25-1 and TRBJ2-1; 8 bases map to TRBD2. The CDR3 is 14 residues long. From germline, CDR1 is MGHDK and CDR2 SYGVNS. The V segment lost 4 bases and the J segment 7 bases; nucleotides outside the gene matches: 6. The full variable domain, completed using reference TRBV25-1 and TRBJ2-1, is EADIYQTPRYLVIGTGKKITLECSQTMGHDKMYWYQQDPGMELHLIHYSYGVNSTEKGDLSSESTVSRIRTEHFPLTLESARPSHTSQYLCASSAPGGLNEQFFGPGTRLTVL.

The chain employs TRBV27 and TRBJ2-2, with 16 bases lining up with TRBD2. The germline CDR1 and CDR2 sequences are MNHEY and SMNVEV (reference sequence). The CDR3 sequence is 18 residues long. V shed 6 bases and J 5 bases; nucleotides not matched to a gene: 9. CDR3 DNA: TGTGCCAGCAGCTACGTGGGACTAGCGGGAGGGGGTACCGGGGAGCTGTTTTTT. This codes for CASSYVGLAGGGTGELFF.

In its sample, this clone was seen once. V gene TRBV2 combines with J gene TRBJ2-7; D is uncertain. Germline assignment: CDR1 SNHLY and CDR2 FYNNEI. The CDR3 consists of 10 residues. V was cut by 10 bases and J by 2 bases, with 6 bases left in between. The CDR3 nucleotides read TGTGCCACCCGAACCTACGAGCAGTACTTC. It yields the protein CATRTYEQYF.

The chain links TRBV3-1 (or the pseudogene TRBV3-2) to TRBJ2-1; D ambiguous. CDR1 LGHDT and CDR2 YNNKEL come from the germline V gene (reference sequence). V dropped 1 base and J dropped 6 bases, with 10 bases sitting between them. The CDR3 is 14 amino acids. The CDR3: CASSQGVLVNEQFF. The CDR3 nucleotides read TGTGCCAGCAGCCAAGGGGTCCTAGTCAATGAGCAGTTCTTC.

The chain couples TRBV3-1 (or the pseudogene TRBV3-2) to TRBJ1-5; D unresolved. Germline-derived CDR1 and CDR2 are LGHDT and YNNKEL (reference sequence). This CDR3 is 14 amino acids long. The V end lost 1 base, the J end lost 9 bases, and 13 bases lay between the germline ends. CDR3 protein: CASSQGRGRGPQHF. The CDR3 DNA follows: TGTGCCAGCAGCCAAGGGCGGGGTCGGGGGCCCCAGCATTTT.

By share, this clone counts as medium-sized (0.01 to 0.1%). The chain couples TRBV11-3 to TRBJ2-7; D is perhaps TRBD2 (5 bases). V lost 1 base to trimming and J lost 0 bases, with 10 bases between them. The CDR3 extends over 15 amino acids. Per the germline V gene, CDR1 is SGHNT and CDR2 is YENEEA. CDR3: CASSLGLGSSYEQYF. CDR3 nucleotides: TGTGCCAGCAGCTTAGGGCTAGGGAGCTCCTACGAGCAGTACTTC.

The J gene is TRBJ1-2, the V gene TRBV7-3; 7 bases map to TRBD1. Per germline, CDR1 SGHTA and CDR2 FQGTGA. The CDR3 loop spans 16 amino acids. V shed 0 bases, J shed 4 bases, and the junction held 8 bases outside the gene matches. The CDR3 spells CASSLTPGGLSYGYTF. CDR3 nucleotide sequence: TGTGCCAGCAGCTTAACCCCAGGGGGGCTTAGCTATGGCTACACCTTC. The complete variable domain, with remaining parts taken from reference TRBV7-3 and TRBJ1-2, reads GAGVSQTPSNKVTEKGKYVELRCDPISGHTALYWYRQSLGQGPEFLIYFQGTGAADDSGLPNDRFFAVRPEGSVSTLKIQRTERGDSAVYLCASSLTPGGLSYGYTFGSGTRLTVV.

As to this clone: The DNA is omitted, as the CDR3 cannot be located on it reliably, and the CDR3 follows TCRdb's listing. The V and J genes are TRBV7-2 and TRBJ2-1. 13 amino acids form the CDR3, both terminal residues included. Germline loops: CDR1 SGHTA, CDR2 FQGNSA. The CDR3 protein is CASSLFLWNEQFF.

The gene calls are TRBV5-1 and TRBJ2-2, with 8 positions matching TRBD1. CDR3 length: 16 amino acids. J lost 6 bases, V lost 0 bases, and 7 bases had no gene match. Germline V gives CDR1 SGHRS, CDR2 YFSETQ. The CDR3 reads CASSLGPETGAGELFF. Here the CDR3 DNA reads TGCGCCAGCAGCTTGGGGCCGGAGACAGGGGCCGGGGAGCTGTTTTTT.

V gene TRBV20-1 combines with J gene TRBJ2-1; D uncertain. Trimming removed 6 bases at V and 8 bases at J, with 11 bases between. The CDR3 covers 11 residues. CDR1 is DFQATT and CDR2 is SNEGSKA in the germline V gene (reference sequence). The CDR3 DNA follows: TGCAGTGCAACGGCCAGTGATGAGCAGTTCTTC. This gives the protein CSATASDEQFF.

This chain connects TRBV21-1 to TRBJ2-3; the table's D gene call, TRBD2, was not cross checked with the DNA. TRBV21-1 is a recognized pseudogene. The CDR3 has 17 amino acids. The CDR3 coding sequence is TGTGCCAGCAGCAAACGGAGGCGGGAGTACCGGACAGATACGCAGTATTTT. It codes for CASSKRRREYRTDTQYF.

The chain carries TRBV7-3 and TRBJ1-1; the D is unclear. Germline CDR1 is SGHTA and CDR2 is FQGTGA. Trimming left V 2 bases short and J 10 bases short, with 8 bases between. The CDR3 loop spans 11 amino acids. CDR3 sequence: CASSLGLIAFF. The CDR3 DNA reads as TGTGCCAGCAGCTTAGGGCTAATAGCTTTCTTT.

The chain is built from TRBV4-3 and TRBJ1-2, with D perhaps matching TRBD1 (5 bases). CDR3 size: 16 residues. Germline V gives CDR1 LGHNA, CDR2 YSLEER. Trimming cost V 4 bases and J 6 bases, with 21 bases left between them. The CDR3 loop reads CASSPGAWQGMNGYTF. CDR3 DNA sequence: TGCGCCAGCAGCCCGGGTGCTTGGCAGGGAATGAATGGCTACACCTTC.

The chain employs TRBV27 and TRBJ1-1, with D possibly TRBD1 on 5 matching bases. Germline V gene sequence: CDR1 MNHEY, CDR2 SMNVEV (reference sequence). The V gene lost 3 bases and the J gene lost 1 base, with 6 bases spanning the gap. The CDR3 covers 13 residues. The CDR3 DNA reads TGTGCCAGCAGTTTGACAGCGAACACTGAAGCTTTCTTT. This gives the protein CASSLTANTEAFF.

This clone turned up a few times. V is TRBV19 and J is TRBJ1-5; 7 bases agree with TRBD1. V lost 7 bases to trimming and J lost 4 bases; unmatched junction nucleotides: 13. Germline CDR1 reads LNHDA; CDR2 reads SQIVND (reference sequence). CDR3 length equals 16 residues. The CDR3 DNA reads TGTGCCAGTAATAAAATAGACAGGGTGCTTAATCAGCCCCAGCATTTT. Translated: CASNKIDRVLNQPQHF.

V and J are TRBV10-2 and TRBJ1-2; a weak D match, TRBD1 (6 bases). This CDR3 spans 14 amino acids. CDR1 and CDR2 from the germline V gene are WSHSY and SAAADI. The ends were cut back, 10 bases at V and 4 bases at J, with 19 bases in the middle. CDR3 coding DNA: TGCGCCACCGTTTCCACGGGGGCGGGCTATGGCTACACCTTC. Translating gives CATVSTGAGYGYTF.

The gene calls are TRBV11-3 and TRBJ1-3, with 7 bases identical to TRBD1. V trimming: 4 bases; J trimming: 0 bases; junction bases outside the gene matches: 9. Germline loops: CDR1 SGHNT, CDR2 YENEEA. The CDR3 has 17 residues. This CDR3 is CASSSTMGQFSGNTIYF. The CDR3 DNA is TGTGCCAGCAGCTCCACAATGGGACAGTTCTCTGGAAACACCATATATTTT.

The chain has TRBV6-5 and TRBJ1-5; TRBD1 matches 7 bases. V shed 9 bases, J shed 2 bases, and the junction held 1 base outside the gene matches. Per the germline V gene, CDR1 is MNHEY and CDR2 is SVGAGI. The CDR3 extends over 12 amino acids. The DNA of the CDR3 is TGTGCCAGTGGACAGGGCAATCAGCCCCAGCATTTT. It is translated as CASGQGNQPQHF.

V gene TRBV4-2 combines with J gene TRBJ1-2, with a possible D match to TRBD1 (5 bases). V was clipped by 1 base and J by 4 bases, with 13 bases between them. The CDR3 has 15 residues. The germline V gene encodes CDR1 LGHNA and CDR2 YNFKEQ. CDR3: CASSQGQKQVYGYTF. The CDR3 DNA reads TGTGCCAGCAGCCAAGGACAAAAACAGGTCTATGGCTACACCTTC.